The next 7 T cell receptor beta chains were all read from a single sample in a study of shared clonotypes between healthy human individuals (TCRdb year 2020). The library relied on the immunoSEQ multiplex PCR assay. Not all clones reach the TCRdb copy of this immuneACCESS table, which keeps in-frame sequences only. Checked studies attribute under half of the gap to unresolved V genes and leave the rest unexplained. Here the sample has approximately 500,000 clones; 60% to 80% occur a single time. Of the sample, roughly an eighth is held by the ten largest clones. Source material: PBMCs. These receptors were collected from a woman aged 40 to 49 in good health. Some clones in this sample may be carry-over from other donors' samples.

This clone was counted a few times. The genes are TRBV5-1 and TRBJ2-1; TRBD1 matches at 8 bases. The CDR3 covers 16 residues. The ends lost 0 bases at V and 7 bases at J; junction bases unmatched: 9. CDR1 SGHRS and CDR2 YFSETQ come from the germline V gene. The CDR3 sequence: CASSLGGTGIRNEQFF. In DNA, the CDR3 is TGCGCCAGCAGCTTGGGGGGGACAGGCATTCGAAATGAGCAGTTCTTC.

Notes on this clone: Distinct nucleotide sequences in the sample also encode this CDR3. The CDR3 bases are TGTGCCAGCAGCTTGGACTCAAACACAGATACGCAGTATTTT. This gives the protein CASSLDSNTDTQYF. V usage is TRBV7-2 and J usage is TRBJ2-3, with TRBD2 as a possible D gene (5 bases). Trimming took 3 bases from V and 2 from J, leaving 9 bases between them. This CDR3 is built from 14 residues. CDR1 and CDR2 from the germline V gene are SGHTA and FQGNSA.

Points on this clone: Within the sample, other DNA sequences also encode this same CDR3. J is TRBJ2-1 and V is TRBV2; the match to TRBD2 covers 8 bases. The ends lost 4 bases at V and 3 bases at J; junction bases unmatched: 2. Germline values: CDR1 SNHLY, CDR2 FYNNEI. The CDR3 runs 14 residues. This CDR3 reads CASSGTSRYNEQFF. The CDR3 nucleotides are TGTGCCAGCAGTGGGACTAGCCGCTACAATGAGCAGTTCTTC.

The V gene is TRBV20-1, the J gene TRBJ1-2; D unclear. The CDR3 length is 11 residues. The germline CDR1 and CDR2 sequences are DFQATT and SNEGSKA (reference sequence). The germline V and J ends were trimmed by 0 bases and 7 bases, with 6 bases remaining between them. CDR3 in amino acids: CSARDQGGYTF. CDR3 bases: TGCAGTGCTAGAGATCAAGGTGGCTACACCTTC.

The chain employs TRBV2 and TRBJ2-5, with TRBD2 matching over 14 bases. Trimming removed 7 bases from V and 1 base from J; junction bases left unmatched: 11. Germline CDR1 SNHLY, CDR2 FYNNEI. This CDR3 spans 18 amino acids. As DNA, the CDR3 is TGTGCCAGCACCGGGGGGACTAGCGGGAGCGGGAGCCAAGAGACCCAGTACTTC. The encoded protein is CASTGGTSGSGSQETQYF.

A few counts support this clone. The chain combines TRBV4-2 with TRBJ1-4; a weak D match, TRBD1 (5 bases). There are 18 residues in the CDR3. Trimming removed 0 bases at V and 11 bases at J, with 25 bases between. Germline V gives CDR1 LGHNA, CDR2 YNFKEQ. As DNA, the CDR3 is TGTGCCAGCAGCCAAGATCAGGGAGGCCCGACGTCGGGAGCGAAACTGTTTTTT. Its translation is CASSQDQGGPTSGAKLFF.

The rearrangement uses TRBV5-1 and TRBJ2-3; 9 bases agree with TRBD1. After removal of 4 bases from V and 6 bases from J, the junction contained 6 bases not matched to a gene. The CDR3 sequence is 14 residues long. Germline lookup yields CDR1 SGHRS and CDR2 YFSETQ. This chain's CDR3 is CASSTTGGGDTQYF. DNA for the CDR3: TGCGCCAGCAGCACCACAGGGGGCGGGGATACGCAGTATTTT. The full variable domain, its missing parts supplied by reference TRBV5-1 and TRBJ2-3, is KAGVTQTPRYLIKTRGQQVTLSCSPISGHRSVSWYQQTPGQGLQFLFEYFSETQRNKGNFPGRFSGRQFSNSRSEMNVSTLELGDSALYLCASSTTGGGDTQYFGPGTRLTVL.